This T cell receptor (beta chain) was identified in a study of beta chain features in type 1 diabetes. The study's findings and limits: Any HLA-type effect on TCRB rearrangement remained unresolved here. Moderate but significant shortening of TCRB CDR3s was recorded in all four CD4+ subsets from Type 1 diabetes patients.

Regarding this clone: Its specificity is not known.

Reverse transcription of all isolated RNA meant that expressed TCRB transcripts were sequenced. The assay was immunoSEQ multiplex PCR, and TCRdb's table has in-frame clones only and misses some. The profile shows a few hundred thousand clones, roughly 13% of them singletons. The sample comprised naive CD4+ T cells from blood. The origin of this receptor is a woman aged 18-29 years with type 1 diabetes.

This CDR3 reads CASSLYRGETQYF. The CDR3 bases are TGTGCCAGCAGCTTGTACAGGGGAGAGACCCAGTACTTC. The chain carries TRBV5-6 and TRBJ2-5; the match to TRBD1 covers 7 bases. The CDR3 contains 13 residues. The germline V gene has CDR1 SGHDT and CDR2 YYEEEE. Germline trimming cut 1 base from V and 4 bases from J; bases unmatched to any gene: 1.